This TCR beta chain was sequenced in a study of cytomegalovirus exposure and HLA in healthy donors. As for the study in general: Ancestry clustering placed around four fifths of around 400 genotyped donors in the Caucasian-associated cluster.

General observations from the study: According to an earlier analysis, most TCR beta V segments yielded productive rearrangements about 90% or about 30% of the time.

The germline V gene has CDR1 LGHNA and CDR2 YSLEER. The CDR3 loop spans 14 amino acids. Trimming cost V 1 base and J 4 bases; bases outside gene matches: 1. The PCR contained 60 Vbeta and 13 Jbeta primers. Methods used by the authors: About 11 million of 80 million or so unique TCR beta chains were shared, per a later count. Clones were sequenced by immunoSEQ multiplex PCR, and TCRdb holds only the in-frame ones, with some missing. Clone size and the V and J calls come from that table; the DNA yielded D and trimming. The table has over 110,000 clones, under 90% seen once; the top ten hold approximately 2.3%. Details on this clone: The antigen is unknown.

Material: PBMCs. This clonotype was sampled from a male donor in good health and CMV-seronegative. This chain links TRBV4-3 with TRBJ1-2; 9 nucleotides line up with TRBD1. The CDR3 DNA sequence: TGCGCCAGCAGCCAAGGGGACAGGGCCTATGGCTACACCTTC. This codes for CASSQGDRAYGYTF.